This is a list of T cell receptor beta chains from one sample in a study of cytomegalovirus exposure and HLA in healthy donors. Repertoires were generated with immunoSEQ multiplex PCR, while TCRdb's copy carries only in-frame clones and drops some. Its clone listing holds approximately 77,000 clones. The specimen sequenced was PBMCs. These receptors originate from a man under 40 in good health and CMV-seronegative. CDR3s include the opening cysteine and the closing phenylalanine or tryptophan. A D gene is named only where the DNA matches it firmly.

cdr3_nt cdr3_aa d_call j_call v_call
TGTGCCAGCAGCAGTCCGGAACTAGCGGGGGTGTACGAGCAGTACTTC CASSSPELAGVYEQYF TRBD2 TRBJ2-7 TRBV7-9
TGTGCCAGCAGTCAAGAGCGAGGAGGCAATCAGCCCCAGCATTTT CASSQERGGNQPQHF . TRBJ1-5 TRBV6-6
TGTGCCAGCAGCTTGGCCGGGGAGTTAGGGAGCACCGGGGAGCTGTTTTTT CASSLAGELGSTGELFF . TRBJ2-2 TRBV5-6
TGTGCCAGCAGCCGCGGGACGAGGGTTTGGGATGAGCAGTTCTTC CASSRGTRVWDEQFF . TRBJ2-1 TRBV6-5
TGTGCCAGCAGCAAAAACTTGCTGGCCTACGAGCAGTACTTC CASSKNLLAYEQYF . TRBJ2-7 TRBV21-1
TGTGCCAGTAGTATAGATCGGGGGGCCTACAATGAGCAGTTCTTC CASSIDRGAYNEQFF TRBD2 TRBJ2-1 TRBV19
TGTGCCAGCTCACCGGCGGGACAGGGCCCAACTGGAAACACCATATATTTT CASSPAGQGPTGNTIYF TRBD1 TRBJ1-3 TRBV18
TGCGCCAGCAGCCAAGAAGGGGGCCTGGGCCCCATGAACACTGAAGCTTTCTTT CASSQEGGLGPMNTEAFF TRBD1 TRBJ1-1 TRBV4-1
TGTGCCAGCAGCCCGCAGGGTGCTTACTATGGCTACACCTTC CASSPQGAYYGYTF . TRBJ1-2 TRBV5-5
TGTGCCAGCAGCTCCTATCCCACCGGGACAGGGGATGGTGGCTACACCTTC CASSSYPTGTGDGGYTF TRBD1 TRBJ1-2 TRBV5-6
TGTGCCAGCTCATCGGACAGGGAGTCTGGCTACACCTTC CASSSDRESGYTF TRBD1 TRBJ1-2 TRBV18
TGCGCCAGCAGCCAAGATGGGAGGTCAGGAAGCACAGATACGCAGTATTTT CASSQDGRSGSTDTQYF . TRBJ2-3 TRBV5-1
TGTGCCATCAGCGGCCGGGGGGGTAATGGCTACACCTTC CAISGRGGNGYTF . TRBJ1-2 TRBV10-3
TGTGCCAGTAGTATAGCGACATCCCGCACAGATACGCAGTATTTT CASSIATSRTDTQYF . TRBJ2-3 TRBV19
TGTGCCAGCAGTGAGGTGGGACAGGGAGGATCACCCCTCCACTTT CASSEVGQGGSPLHF TRBD1 TRBJ1-6 TRBV6-4
TGTGCCAGCAGCTCCCCGGGGGAAGACACCGGGGAGCTGTTTTTT CASSSPGEDTGELFF . TRBJ2-2 TRBV11-3
TGTGCCAGCAGTTACACGGGGGCAACTAATGAAAAACTGTTTTTT CASSYTGATNEKLFF . TRBJ1-4 TRBV6-5
TGTGCCAGCAGTTTAGGGACAGGATTGAACACTGAAGCTTTCTTT CASSLGTGLNTEAFF TRBD1 TRBJ1-1 TRBV27
TGTGCCAGCAGCGTCATACTAGCGGTCGAGCAGTACTTC CASSVILAVEQYF TRBD2 TRBJ2-7 TRBV7-2
TGTGCCAGCAGCCGGGGACTGGGAGCGGGAAGCTCCTACAATGAGCAGTTCTTC CASSRGLGAGSSYNEQFF TRBD2 TRBJ2-1 TRBV14
TGCGCCAGCAGCGTGGGCCTACTAGCGGGGGGGGAAGAGACCCAGTACTTC CASSVGLLAGGEETQYF TRBD2 TRBJ2-5 TRBV5-1
TGTGCCAGCAGCTCGAGGGAGGGAGTGACGCAGTATTTT CASSSREGVTQYF TRBD2 TRBJ2-3 TRBV11-1
TGCAGCGTCCCGCTAGCGGCCCCCGGGGAGCTGTTTTTT CSVPLAAPGELFF TRBD2 TRBJ2-2 TRBV29-1
TGTGCCAGTAGTATTCACGAGGACGAGCAGTACTTC CASSIHEDEQYF . TRBJ2-7 TRBV19
TGTGCCAGCGGGCGGACAGGTCTCGGGACTGAAGCTTTCTTT CASGRTGLGTEAFF TRBD1 TRBJ1-1 TRBV6-6
TGCGCCAGCAGCGCTTCCGGACTAGCGGGATTTGCCCAGTACTTC CASSASGLAGFAQYF TRBD2 TRBJ2-5 TRBV4-1
TGTGCCAGCAGTTTAGGACAGGGGGCCCACGAGCAGTACTTC CASSLGQGAHEQYF TRBD1 TRBJ2-7 TRBV27
TGTGCCAGCAGCGGAAGACTAGCGGGGGCCTACGAGCAGTACTTC CASSGRLAGAYEQYF TRBD2 TRBJ2-7 TRBV7-2
TGTGCCAGCAGCCTTGACAGGGTAGTTTCACCCCTCCACTTT CASSLDRVVSPLHF TRBD1 TRBJ1-6 TRBV27
TGTGCCAGCATTTACGACAGGGCGCAGCCCCAGCATTTT CASIYDRAQPQHF TRBD1 TRBJ1-5 TRBV6-1
TGTGCCAGCTCACCAACCGGAGGACGAGAGACCCAGTACTTC CASSPTGGRETQYF . TRBJ2-5 TRBV18
TGTGCCAGCAGCCAAGTGGGGGTTCAGGGGCAGGGTGGCTACACCTTC CASSQVGVQGQGGYTF . TRBJ1-2 TRBV4-2
TGTGCCAGCAGTTTAAGACAGGGCAGTGAAAAACTGTTTTTT CASSLRQGSEKLFF TRBD1 TRBJ1-4 TRBV6-5
TGTGCCAGCAGCCAAGTTGGCCCTAGCGGGATCCTACCTAAATACGAGCAGTACTTC CASSQVGPSGILPKYEQYF TRBD2 TRBJ2-7 TRBV4-2
TGTGCCAGCAGTACTCCCGGTTGGGATACGCAGTATTTT CASSTPGWDTQYF . TRBJ2-3 TRBV6-5
TGCGCCAGCAGCCAAGATCTGATGGAGACAGTCTATGGCTACACCTTC CASSQDLMETVYGYTF . TRBJ1-2 TRBV4-1
TGCAGCGTTGGGGGCAGGGGGAACACTGAAGCTTTCTTT CSVGGRGNTEAFF . TRBJ1-1 TRBV29-1
TGTGCCAGCAGCGTAAGGGGAAAAGATACGCAGTATTTT CASSVRGKDTQYF . TRBJ2-3 TRBV9
TGTGCCAGCAGCGCCGGGACAGGGACCGACGAGCAGTACTTC CASSAGTGTDEQYF TRBD1 TRBJ2-7 TRBV5-4
TGTGCCAGCAGTTCACAGGGGGCTTCACCCCTCCACTTT CASSSQGASPLHF TRBD1 TRBJ1-6 TRBV28
TGCGCCAGCAGCTTGGGCGGGGCGGAAGAGACCCAGTACTTC CASSLGGAEETQYF . TRBJ2-5 TRBV5-1
TGTGCCAGCAGCTTTCCAACCCGGGGGACCCAGTACTTC CASSFPTRGTQYF . TRBJ2-5 TRBV7-6